The 7 T cell receptor beta chains presented below share a single source sample, sequenced in a study of blood T cell repertoires in COVID-19. TCRdb's copy holds only in-frame clones and misses some; the assay was immunoSEQ multiplex PCR. Of around 180,000 clones listed, under 80% are singletons. The specimen sequenced was peripheral blood. The receptors derive from a woman aged 80 or over with acute or convalescent COVID-19.

This clone was detected once. The chain carries TRBV25-1 and TRBJ2-2; D possibly corresponds to TRBD2 (5 bases). V lost 6 bases to trimming and J lost 6 bases, with 14 bases between them. CDR1 and CDR2 (germline): MGHDK, SYGVNS. The CDR3 sequence is 14 residues long. The CDR3 DNA sequence: TGTGCCAGCAGCCAACTAACCGGGGCCGGGGAGCTGTTTTTT. Protein: CASSQLTGAGELFF.

The rearrangement links TRBV18 to TRBJ1-2; 8 bases match TRBD1. V dropped 8 bases and J dropped 8; count of bases not matched to a gene: 7. The CDR3 spans 12 residues. Germline V gene sequence: CDR1 KGHSH, CDR2 LQKENI. In DNA form, the CDR3 reads TGTGCCAGCCGCGGACAGGGCGAGGGCTACACCTTC. It translates to CASRGQGEGYTF.

J is TRBJ2-5 and V is TRBV5-1, with TRBD2 identical over 12 bases. V shed 4 bases and J 2 bases; nucleotides not matched to a gene: 3. This CDR3 is built from 15 residues. The germline V gene has CDR1 SGHRS and CDR2 YFSETQ. This chain's CDR3 is CASSLGLAGQETQYF. The CDR3 DNA is TGCGCCAGCAGCCTCGGACTAGCGGGGCAAGAGACCCAGTACTTC.

The gene calls are TRBV27 and TRBJ2-1; 11 bases agree with TRBD2. Germline CDR1 is MNHEY and CDR2 is SMNVEV (reference sequence). V gave up 5 bases and J gave up 8 bases; unmatched junction bases: 5. CDR3 length: 14 residues. Here the CDR3 reads CASSVTSGIYEQFF. CDR3 coding DNA: TGTGCCAGCAGTGTGACTAGCGGGATTTATGAGCAGTTCTTC.

The rearrangement links TRBV4-1 to TRBJ1-5; D gene unclear. Trimming cost V 0 bases and J 4 bases, with 10 bases left between them. This CDR3 is 15 amino acids long. Germline V gene lookup returns CDR1 MGHRA and CDR2 YSYEKL. This chain's CDR3 is CASSQDGRINQPQHF. CDR3 DNA: TGCGCCAGCAGCCAAGATGGCAGGATAAATCAGCCCCAGCATTTT.

This clone came up a few times. The chain recombines TRBV6-5 with TRBJ2-7, with 7 bases matching TRBD1. Trimming removed 6 bases from V and 3 bases from J; junction bases left unmatched: 11. Germline V gives CDR1 MNHEY, CDR2 SVGAGI. The CDR3 runs to 15 residues. The CDR3 coding sequence is TGTGCCAGCAGGCCGGGACCGGGACAGAGCTACGAGCAGTACTTC. It encodes CASRPGPGQSYEQYF.

The chain uses TRBV5-1 and TRBJ2-3, with a weak D call TRBD2 (5 bases). Germline CDR1 is SGHRS and CDR2 is YFSETQ. The CDR3 runs to 14 residues. Trimming cost V 2 bases and J 2 bases, with 9 bases left between them. The CDR3 region is CASSFQRLTDTQYF. CDR3 DNA: TGCGCCAGCAGCTTCCAGCGGCTCACAGATACGCAGTATTTT. The entire variable domain, with the rest obtained from reference TRBV5-1 and TRBJ2-3, is as follows: KAGVTQTPRYLIKTRGQQVTLSCSPISGHRSVSWYQQTPGQGLQFLFEYFSETQRNKGNFPGRFSGRQFSNSRSEMNVSTLELGDSALYLCASSFQRLTDTQYFGPGTRLTVL.